This T cell receptor (beta chain) was captured by sequencing in a study of brain T cells in children with intractable seizures (dated by TCRdb to the early 2020s). Notes on the research overall: As a first screen for immune gene transcripts, resected brain tissue from about 58 pediatric epilepsy surgery cases was run on a NanoString immunology panel. Of the roughly twelve selected surgery cases, pre-surgery blood was also sequenced for eight, so four had brain tissue only.

Findings and caveats that apply to the study as a whole: The patients' HCMV serostatus was not known, and viral specificity was inferred solely from CDR3 sequence similarity. Because sequencing depth differed between pre- and post-surgery blood, the absence of clones from the pre-surgery sample may reflect undersampling.

Concerning this clone: The antigen it binds to is not known. No base quality values were provided; no much bigger clone lies one nucleotide off.

Sample time point, as interpreted from the label and publication: resected brain tissue, or blood drawn just prior to surgery. The surgery cases showing the highest brain T cell transcript signatures were chosen for TCR beta chain sequencing of brain tissue and, when available, of blood. Before surgery, the patients had been given at least one anti-epileptic drug. TCR-sequenced patients were children with drug-resistant epilepsy due to tuberous sclerosis complex, focal cortical dysplasia, Rasmussen encephalitis or hemimegalencephaly. The Monarch genomic DNA purification kit was used to extract bulk genomic DNA from unsorted brain tissue and whole blood. As encoded in the germline V gene, CDR1 is SNHLY while CDR2 is FYNNEI. V sheds 5 bases and J sheds 0 bases, leaving 10 bases between their ends. The CDR3 goes from the cysteine to the phenylalanine over 14 residues. The read is trimmed to its CDR3 DNA, 42 bases read in frame from base 1.

The immunoSEQ assay was used to generate TCR beta chain sequences from genomic DNA. The study's own analysis went as follows. Any CDR3 sequence that did not begin with the conserved framework cysteine at position 104 was removed by hand. To get clonality, the normalized Shannon's Diversity Index was subtracted from one, giving values from 0 (maximal diversity) to 1 (oligoclonal). Chi-squared comparison-of-proportions tests assessed whether the same CDR3 differed in frequency between samples, such as brain versus blood. Public clonotypes were found by searching immuneACCESS, and the VDJdb browser was used to assess similarity to known antiviral clonotypes. TCRdb's version of the immuneACCESS table is confined to in-frame rearrangements and falls short of the full clone set. An unresolved V gene accounts for under half of the shortfall where checked; the remainder is of unknown origin. Clone size and the V and J calls come from that table; the DNA yielded D and trimming. This sample comprises tens of thousands of clones, about 93% of them detected only once. Over 1.5% of the sample goes to the ten largest clones.

The sample consisted of peripheral blood, taken at surgery. The chain links TRBV2 with TRBJ1-1, and the D gene may be TRBD1, 5 bases matching. The sequence was collected from a boy under two years old with tuberous sclerosis and intractable seizures. The CDR3 has the sequence CASSWDGLNTEAFF. The sequenced DNA is TGTGCCAGCAGTTGGGACGGCCTGAACACTGAAGCTTTCTTT. Outside the CDR3, residues come from the reference TRBV2 and TRBJ1-1 proteins, so the full variable domain is: EPEVTQTPSHQVTQMGQEVILRCVPISNHLYFYWYRQILGQKVEFLVSFYNNEISEKSEIFDDQFSVERPDGSNFTLKIRSTKLEDSAMYFCASSWDGLNTEAFFGQGTRLTVV.